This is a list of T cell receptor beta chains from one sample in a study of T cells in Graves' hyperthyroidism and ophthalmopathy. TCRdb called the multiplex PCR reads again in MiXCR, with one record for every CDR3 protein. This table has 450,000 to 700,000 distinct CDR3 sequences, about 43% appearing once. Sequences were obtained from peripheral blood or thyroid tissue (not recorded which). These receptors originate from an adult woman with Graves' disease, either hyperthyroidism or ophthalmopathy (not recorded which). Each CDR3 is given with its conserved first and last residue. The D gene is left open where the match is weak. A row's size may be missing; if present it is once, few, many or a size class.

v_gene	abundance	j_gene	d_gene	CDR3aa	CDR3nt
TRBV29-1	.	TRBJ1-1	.	CSVEDPPAAKGTEAFF	TGCAGCGTTGAAGATCCACCGGCCGCTAAGGGAACTGAAGCTTTCTTT
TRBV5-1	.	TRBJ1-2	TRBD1	CASRTGTDPLNYGYTF	TGCGCCAGCAGGACCGGGACAGACCCCCTAAACTATGGCTACACCTTC
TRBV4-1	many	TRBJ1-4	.	CASSRVPLLMFF	TGCGCCAGCAGCCGAGTGCCGCTCTTGATGTTTTTT
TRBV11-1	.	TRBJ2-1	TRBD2	CASSGRTSGSSDNEQFF	TGTGCCAGCAGCGGAAGGACTAGCGGGAGTTCCGATAATGAGCAGTTCTTC
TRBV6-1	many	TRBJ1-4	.	CASLEGVRDEKLFF	TGTGCCAGCCTCGAGGGGGTAAGGGATGAAAAACTGTTTTTT
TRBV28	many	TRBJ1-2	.	CASSLELIYGYTF	TGTGCCAGCAGCTTAGAGCTGATCTATGGCTACACCTTC
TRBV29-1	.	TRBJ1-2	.	CSFLGGYGYTF	TGCAGCTTTTTGGGGGGCTATGGCTACACCTTC
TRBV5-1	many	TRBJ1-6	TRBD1	CASSYSPGTGAGGSPLHF	TGCGCCAGCAGCTATTCGCCCGGGACAGGGGCCGGGGGTTCACCCCTCCACTTT
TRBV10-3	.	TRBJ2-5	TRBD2	CPISPGEGMMETQYF	TGTCCCATCAGTCCCGGGGAGGGGATGATGGAGACCCAGTACTTC
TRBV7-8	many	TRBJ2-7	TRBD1	CASSVGTESYEQYF	TGTGCCAGCAGCGTCGGGACAGAGTCCTACGAGCAGTACTTC
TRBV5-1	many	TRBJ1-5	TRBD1	CASSIRGGGQPQHF	TGCGCCAGCAGCATCAGGGGAGGGGGCCAGCCCCAGCATTTT
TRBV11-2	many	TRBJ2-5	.	CASSFALETQYF	TGTGCCAGCAGCTTTGCGTTGGAGACCCAGTACTTC
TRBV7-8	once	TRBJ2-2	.	CASSRRQDTGELFF	TGTGCCAGCAGCAGACGACAGGACACCGGGGAGCTGTTTTTT
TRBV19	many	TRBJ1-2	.	CASSPLDGGMRGYTF	TGTGCCAGTAGTCCGCTGGACGGTGGAATGAGAGGCTACACCTTC
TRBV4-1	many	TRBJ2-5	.	CASSQVIEVAQTQYF	TGCGCCAGCAGCCAAGTTATTGAGGTTGCGCAGACCCAGTACTTC
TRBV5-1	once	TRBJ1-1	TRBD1	CASSPGQVYTEAFF	TGCGCCAGCAGCCCGGGACAGGTTTACACTGAAGCTTTCTTT
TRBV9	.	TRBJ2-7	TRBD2	CASSGSREGIDEQYF	TGTGCCAGCAGCGGATCCCGGGAGGGTATCGACGAGCAGTACTTC
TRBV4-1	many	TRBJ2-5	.	CASSQGGGGETQYF	TGCGCCAGCAGCCAAGGAGGGGGGGGAGAGACCCAGTACTTC
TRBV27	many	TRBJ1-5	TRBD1	CASSFRGPNQPQHF	TGTGCCAGCAGTTTCAGGGGGCCTAATCAGCCCCAGCATTTT
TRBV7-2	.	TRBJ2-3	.	CASSLGAALVDTQYF	TGTGCCAGCAGCTTAGGGGCGGCATTAGTGGATACGCAGTATTTT
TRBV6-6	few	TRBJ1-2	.	CASRDLGGSNYGYTF	TGTGCCAGCAGGGATCTAGGGGGGTCTAACTATGGCTACACCTTC
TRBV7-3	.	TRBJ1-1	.	CASGRWDAEAFF	TGTGCCTCCGGAAGGTGGGACGCTGAAGCTTTCTTT
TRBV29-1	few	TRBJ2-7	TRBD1	CSVKSPGQGAGEQYF	TGCAGCGTAAAGTCTCCGGGACAGGGGGCCGGGGAGCAGTACTTC
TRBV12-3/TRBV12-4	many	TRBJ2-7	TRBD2	CASSALSGNYEQYF	TGTGCCAGCAGTGCCCTTAGCGGGAACTACGAGCAGTACTTC
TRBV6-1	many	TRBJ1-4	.	CASSEDLVATNEKLFF	TGTGCCAGCAGTGAAGACCTCGTTGCAACTAATGAAAAACTGTTTTTT
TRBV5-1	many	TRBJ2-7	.	CASSLEGAYEQYF	TGCGCCAGCAGCTTGGAGGGCGCCTACGAGCAGTACTTC
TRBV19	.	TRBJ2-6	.	CASSSGYSGANVLTF	TGTGCCAGTAGTTCAGGGTACTCTGGGGCCAACGTCCTGACTTTC
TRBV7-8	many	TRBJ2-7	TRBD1	CASSYPGQSYEQYF	TGTGCCAGCAGCTACCCGGGACAGTCCTACGAGCAGTACTTC
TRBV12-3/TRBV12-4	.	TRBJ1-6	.	CASSWPGRSYIPLHF	TGTGCCAGCAGTTGGCCGGGACGTTCTTATATTCCCCTCCACTTT
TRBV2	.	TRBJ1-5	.	CASSDRGYIGWQPQHF	TGTGCCAGCAGTGATAGAGGGTATATTGGCTGGCAGCCTCAGCATTTT
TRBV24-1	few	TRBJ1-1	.	CATSDLDMLNTEAFF	TGTGCCACCAGTGATTTGGACATGTTGAACACTGAAGCTTTCTTT
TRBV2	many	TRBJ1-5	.	CASNAFPSPQDGQPQHF	TGTGCCAGCAACGCCTTCCCATCGCCGCAGGACGGTCAGCCCCAGCATTTT
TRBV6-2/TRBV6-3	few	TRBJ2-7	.	CASSPILTGRFEQYF	TGTGCCAGCAGTCCTATCCTGACAGGGAGGTTCGAGCAGTACTTC
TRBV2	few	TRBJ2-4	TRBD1	CASSEGHRGAENIQYF	TGTGCCAGCAGTGAAGGGCACAGGGGAGCAGAAAACATTCAGTACTTC
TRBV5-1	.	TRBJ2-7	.	CASSFSSYNEQYF	TGCGCCAGCAGCTTTAGTTCCTACAATGAGCAGTACTTC
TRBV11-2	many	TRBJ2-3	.	CASSLGVRDTQYF	TGTGCCAGCAGCTTAGGAGTTAGAGATACGCAGTATTTT
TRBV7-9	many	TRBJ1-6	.	CASSLGSREGSPLHF	TGTGCCAGCAGCTTAGGATCCCGGGAGGGATCACCCCTCCACTTT
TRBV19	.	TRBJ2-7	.	CASSIGEKQYF	TGTGCCAGTAGTATAGGTGAGAAACAGTACTTC
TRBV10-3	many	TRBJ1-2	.	CAISESGPNYGYTF	TGTGCCATCAGTGAGTCGGGTCCAAACTATGGCTACACCTTC
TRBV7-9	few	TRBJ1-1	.	CASSHLKIRTEAFF	TGTGCCAGCAGCCACCTCAAAATTCGGACTGAAGCTTTCTTT
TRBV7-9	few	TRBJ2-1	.	CASSLASSYNEQFF	TGTGCCAGCAGCTTAGCGAGCTCCTACAATGAGCAGTTCTTC
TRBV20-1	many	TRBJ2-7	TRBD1	CSAISGTGVYEQYF	TGCAGTGCTATATCCGGGACAGGGGTCTACGAGCAGTACTTC
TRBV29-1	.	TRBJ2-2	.	CSVVVPAGELFF	TGCAGCGTTGTAGTACCTGCCGGGGAGCTGTTTTTT
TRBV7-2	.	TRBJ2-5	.	CASRPFPFRGSETQYF	TGTGCCAGCAGGCCCTTTCCCTTTCGGGGCAGCGAGACCCAGTACTTC
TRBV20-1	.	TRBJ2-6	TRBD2	CSASRGGAGANVLTF	TGCAGTGCTAGCCGTGGGGGGGCTGGGGCCAACGTCCTGACTTTC
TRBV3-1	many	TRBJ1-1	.	CASSQNRVGAFF	TGTGCCAGCAGCCAGAACAGGGTTGGAGCTTTCTTT
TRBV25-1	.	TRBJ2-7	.	CASSDTGLGYEQYF	TGTGCCAGCAGTGATACAGGATTAGGGTACGAGCAGTACTTC
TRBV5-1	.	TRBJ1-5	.	CASLAPHQPQHF	TGCGCCAGCTTAGCCCCCCATCAGCCCCAGCATTTT
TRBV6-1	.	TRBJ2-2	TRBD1	CASIQRQGTGELFF	TGTGCCAGCATCCAGCGACAGGGTACCGGGGAGCTGTTTTTT